This entry lists 21 T cell receptor beta chains sequenced from one sample in a study of blood T cell repertoires in COVID-19. This table comes from immunoSEQ multiplex PCR, and its TCRdb copy is limited to in-frame clones, with some not included. The profile covers 100,000 to 150,000 clones, with around nine tenths appearing a single time and roughly 10% taken by the ten largest. The sample taken for sequencing was peripheral blood. Every receptor here comes from a woman aged 70-85 years with COVID-19, enrolled during active disease.

The chain links TRBV9 to TRBJ2-2, with 7 positions matching TRBD2. The CDR3 has 16 residues. Germline V gene lookup returns CDR1 SGDLS and CDR2 YYNGEE. V shed 7 bases and J 6 bases; nucleotides not matched to a gene: 15. The CDR3 coding sequence is TGTGCCAGCTCCGAAGGTTCTAGCGGTAGACCCGGGGAGCTGTTTTTT. Encoded protein: CASSEGSSGRPGELFF.

This clone has only a few counts. The rearrangement links TRBV2 to TRBJ2-2; 12 nucleotides agree with TRBD1. J was trimmed by 4 bases and V by 5 bases; bases with no gene match: 5. Germline lookup yields CDR1 SNHLY and CDR2 FYNNEI. The CDR3 runs to 16 residues. The chain's CDR3 is CASSQGTGGSTGELFF. For the CDR3, the DNA is TGTGCCAGCAGTCAGGGGACAGGGGGCAGCACCGGGGAGCTGTTTTTT. Drawing the rest from reference TRBV2 and TRBJ2-2, the complete variable domain is EPEVTQTPSHQVTQMGQEVILRCVPISNHLYFYWYRQILGQKVEFLVSFYNNEISEKSEIFDDQFSVERPDGSNFTLKIRSTKLEDSAMYFCASSQGTGGSTGELFFGEGSRLTVL.

The chain recombines TRBV4-2 with TRBJ2-3, with D possibly matching TRBD2 (7 bases). Germline V gene sequence: CDR1 LGHNA, CDR2 YNFKEQ. The germline V and J ends were trimmed by 0 bases and 5 bases, with 21 bases remaining between them. The CDR3 covers 18 residues. The CDR3 loop is CASSQDQDGGLLIDTQYF. As DNA, the CDR3 is TGTGCCAGCAGCCAAGATCAGGACGGGGGGCTTTTGATAGATACGCAGTATTTT.

The chain uses TRBV28 and TRBJ1-5, with unresolved D. Germline V gene lookup returns CDR1 MDHEN and CDR2 SYDVKM. This CDR3 has 13 amino acids. Trimming took 10 bases from V and 0 from J, leaving 10 bases between them. The CDR3 region has the DNA TGTGCCAACTCCCCCGGTAGCAATCAGCCCCAGCATTTT. Amino acid sequence: CANSPGSNQPQHF. Variable domain in full (rest from reference TRBV28 and TRBJ1-5): DVKVTQSSRYLVKRTGEKVFLECVQDMDHENMFWYRQDPGLGLRLIYFSYDVKMKEKGDIPEGYSVSREKKERFSLILESASTNQTSMYLCANSPGSNQPQHFGDGTRLSIL.

This sequence joins TRBV29-1 and TRBJ2-2; 12 bases are shared with TRBD2. CDR1 and CDR2 from the germline V gene are SQVTM and ANQGSEA. The CDR3 has 15 residues. V lost 5 bases, J lost 4 bases, and 5 bases stayed unmatched. The CDR3 DNA reads as TGCAGCGTTCCGCGACTAGCGGGGGCCACCGGGGAGCTGTTTTTT. Its protein product is CSVPRLAGATGELFF.

The genes are TRBV18 and TRBJ2-1, with TRBD1 matching over 8 bases. The germline V gene has CDR1 KGHSH and CDR2 LQKENI. This CDR3 has 16 amino acids. V shed 3 bases and J 6 bases; nucleotides not matched to a gene: 10. Here the CDR3 reads CASSPLDRGTGNEQFF. The DNA for the CDR3 is TGTGCCAGCTCACCGCTGGACAGAGGGACAGGCAATGAGCAGTTCTTC.

The chain combines TRBV12-5 with TRBJ1-3; TRBD1 aligns across 8 bases. Trimming took 5 bases from V and 0 from J; bases not matched to a gene: 3. This CDR3 comprises 15 residues. Germline-derived CDR1 and CDR2 are LGHNT and FRNRAP. The CDR3 is CASGIDRGSGNTIYF. In DNA, the CDR3 is TGTGCTAGTGGTATAGACAGGGGCTCTGGAAACACCATATATTTT. The full variable domain, completed using reference TRBV12-5 and TRBJ1-3, is DARVTQTPRHKVTEMGQEVTMRCQPILGHNTVFWYRQTMMQGLELLAYFRNRAPLDDSGMPKDRFSAEMPDATLATLKIQPSEPRDSAVYFCASGIDRGSGNTIYFGEGSWLTVV.

This clone has more than one count but fewer than ten. The chain couples TRBV5-1 to TRBJ2-7; D is undetermined. Germline values: CDR1 SGHRS, CDR2 YFSETQ. The germline V and J ends were trimmed by 2 bases and 1 base, with 7 bases remaining between them. The CDR3 runs 13 residues. CDR3 sequence reads: CASSFSASYEQYF. The DNA of the CDR3 is TGCGCCAGCAGCTTCAGCGCTTCCTACGAGCAGTACTTC.

V gene TRBV15 combines with J gene TRBJ1-2; perhaps TRBD1 as D (6 bases). V was pared by 3 bases and J by 1 base, with 18 bases between. The length of the CDR3 is 17 residues. Per germline, CDR1 LNHNV and CDR2 YYDKDF (reference sequence). The CDR3 nucleotides are TGTGCCACCAGCAGGGTCCCGCAGCGGACAGTTAACTATGGCTACACCTTC. Translated, it gives CATSRVPQRTVNYGYTF.

This chain joins TRBV11-2 and TRBJ2-1, with 15 bases aligning to TRBD2. CDR1 and CDR2 (germline): SGHAT, FQNNGV. The CDR3 runs 18 residues. After removal of 5 bases from V and 1 base from J, the junction contained 6 bases not matched to a gene. CDR3 amino acids: CASSTRTSGGVSYNEQFF. CDR3 bases: TGTGCCAGCAGCACCCGGACTAGCGGGGGGGTTTCCTACAATGAGCAGTTCTTC.

The V call is TRBV5-1, the J call TRBJ2-3; 10 bases map to TRBD2. CDR3 size: 15 residues. The germline V gene has CDR1 SGHRS and CDR2 YFSETQ. The junction had 4 bases not matched to a gene; V was cut back by 4 bases and J by 2 bases. The CDR3 nucleotides are TGCGCCAGCAGCACACTAGCGGGGCCCACAGATACGCAGTATTTT. Translating gives CASSTLAGPTDTQYF. Drawing the rest from reference TRBV5-1 and TRBJ2-3, the complete variable domain is KAGVTQTPRYLIKTRGQQVTLSCSPISGHRSVSWYQQTPGQGLQFLFEYFSETQRNKGNFPGRFSGRQFSNSRSEMNVSTLELGDSALYLCASSTLAGPTDTQYFGPGTRLTVL.

The chain combines TRBV25-1 with TRBJ2-2, with TRBD2 matching 15 bases. Germline trimming cut 4 bases from V and 5 bases from J; bases unmatched to any gene: 8. The CDR3 totals 18 residues. Germline values: CDR1 MGHDK, CDR2 SYGVNS. CDR3 protein: CASSVWTSGGERTGELFF. Written as DNA, the CDR3 is TGTGCCAGCAGTGTCTGGACTAGCGGGGGGGAAAGGACCGGGGAGCTGTTTTTT.

The genes are TRBV7-2 and TRBJ1-6, with D uncertain. Germline-derived CDR1 and CDR2 are SGHTA and FQGNSA. The CDR3 runs to 15 residues. V shed 5 bases and J shed 6 bases, with 14 bases lying between them. The CDR3 coding sequence is TGTGCCAGCAGCCTCACCCGAGGCAGTAATTCACCCCTCCACTTT. Translating gives CASSLTRGSNSPLHF.

This clone was detected once. The V gene is TRBV7-8, the J gene TRBJ2-7; D is perhaps TRBD1 (6 bases). V lost 3 bases to trimming and J lost 0 bases, with 12 bases between them. Germline-derived CDR1 and CDR2 are SGHVS and FQNEAQ. The CDR3 loop spans 15 amino acids. For the CDR3, the DNA is TGTGCCAGCAGCTTGGCTGACAGGTCCTCCTACGAGCAGTACTTC. Its protein product is CASSLADRSSYEQYF.

This chain joins TRBV30 and TRBJ1-6; TRBD1 matches 7 bases. This CDR3 has 14 amino acids. The V segment lost 1 base and the J segment 8 bases; nucleotides outside the gene matches: 5. Germline CDR1 and CDR2: GTSNPN and SVGIG (reference sequence). The CDR3 protein is CAWSGGTVHSPLHF. CDR3 nucleotides: TGTGCCTGGAGTGGGGGGACAGTTCATTCACCCCTCCACTTT.

The gene calls are TRBV7-9 and TRBJ2-1, with 10 bases matching TRBD2. CDR3 length: 13 amino acids. V dropped 10 bases and J dropped 6; count of bases not matched to a gene: 6. Germline-derived CDR1 and CDR2 are SEHNR and FQNEAQ (reference sequence). CDR3 DNA sequence: TGTGCCACCAAGCGGGGGGGTAGCAATGAGCAGTTCTTC. Its protein product is CATKRGGSNEQFF.

This chain links TRBV19 with TRBJ1-4; TRBD1 matches 7 bases. With 4 bases clipped from V and 7 bases from J, the junction kept 6 bases outside the gene matches. Germline CDR1 and CDR2: LNHDA and SQIVND (reference sequence). The CDR3 covers 14 residues. CDR3 amino acids: CASSTTRTGEKLFF. The CDR3 nucleotides read TGTGCCAGTAGTACAACAAGGACAGGTGAAAAACTGTTTTTT.

The chain is built from TRBV10-2 and TRBJ2-1, with 7 bases that match TRBD1. The CDR3 runs 14 residues. In germline, CDR1 is WSHSY, CDR2 SAAADI. After removal of 6 bases from V and 5 bases from J, the junction contained 7 bases not matched to a gene. CDR3 coding DNA: TGCGCCAGCAGCAGACAGACAGGGCACAATGAGCAGTTCTTC. Translating gives CASSRQTGHNEQFF.

The chain recombines TRBV14 with TRBJ1-2; D ambiguous. CDR1 is SGHDN, CDR2 FVKESK, per germline. V gave up 2 bases and J gave up 7 bases, with 8 bases separating them. This CDR3 is built from 12 residues. CDR3 amino acids: CASSQPGTGYTF. DNA for the CDR3: TGTGCCAGCAGCCAACCGGGAACTGGCTACACCTTC.

The CDR3 bases are TGTGCCAGCAGCTTATCATTAGTGGTTAATGAGCAGTTCTTC. This translates into CASSLSLVVNEQFF. The rearrangement links TRBV7-8 to TRBJ2-1, with D hard to call. The length of the CDR3 is 14 residues. Between the trimmed V and J ends, which lost 2 bases and 7 bases, there was a span of 12 bases. CDR1 is SGHVS, CDR2 FQNEAQ, per germline.

The chain carries TRBV7-9 and TRBJ1-4, with 10 bases aligning to TRBD1. V lost 5 bases and J lost 8; bases outside the gene matches: 8. Per the germline V gene, CDR1 is SEHNR and CDR2 is FQNEAQ (reference sequence). This CDR3 has 15 amino acids. DNA for the CDR3: TGTGCCAGCAGCGAAGGGACAGGGGCCACCGAAAAACTGTTTTTT. Translation: CASSEGTGATEKLFF.